The 29 T cell receptor beta chains presented below share a single source sample, sequenced in a study of T cell changes during pregnancy in multiple sclerosis. Sequenced by immunoSEQ multiplex PCR; TCRdb stores in-frame clones only, minus some. This table has under 95,000 clones, 85% to 95% appearing once. The starting material was peripheral blood, obtained after pregnancy. The source of these receptors is a female donor with multiple sclerosis, enrolled in a pregnancy study.

The chain combines TRBV14 with TRBJ1-1; D is ambiguous. Between the trimmed V and J ends, which lost 0 bases and 1 base, there was a span of 3 bases. Germline CDR1 is SGHDN and CDR2 is FVKESK. The CDR3 contains 13 residues. The CDR3 spells CASSQDRNTEAFF. CDR3 bases: TGTGCCAGCAGCCAAGACAGGAACACTGAAGCTTTCTTT.

V usage is TRBV25-1 and J usage is TRBJ1-1; no reliable D call. The germline V gene encodes CDR1 MGHDK and CDR2 SYGVNS. Trimming removed 0 bases at V and 6 bases at J, with 8 bases between. This CDR3 comprises 13 residues. The CDR3 nucleotides are TGTGCCAGCAGTGAATATGAAGTAGCTGAAGCTTTCTTT. Translation: CASSEYEVAEAFF. Full variable domain (remainder filled in from reference TRBV25-1 and TRBJ1-1): EADIYQTPRYLVIGTGKKITLECSQTMGHDKMYWYQQDPGMELHLIHYSYGVNSTEKGDLSSESTVSRIRTEHFPLTLESARPSHTSQYLCASSEYEVAEAFFGQGTRLTVV.

The CDR3 region has the DNA TGTGCCAGCAGCTTGGTGGGCAGGGACTATGGCTACACCTTC. Amino acids: CASSLVGRDYGYTF. The chain is built from TRBV5-8 and TRBJ1-2; perhaps TRBD1 as D (5 bases). V lost 0 bases, J lost 3 bases, and 9 bases lay in between. The germline gives CDR1 SGHTS, CDR2 YDEGEE. The length of the CDR3 is 14 residues.

The V and J genes are TRBV7-3 and TRBJ2-2; D is perhaps TRBD1 (6 bases). CDR3 size: 15 residues. CDR1 and CDR2 from the germline V gene are SGHTA and FQGTGA. V lost 1 base and J lost 6, with 12 bases in between. CDR3 sequence (DNA): TGTGCCAGCAGCTTAAGGTCAGGGGCCGCCGGGGAGCTGTTTTTT. Its protein is CASSLRSGAAGELFF. The complete variable domain, with remaining parts taken from reference TRBV7-3 and TRBJ2-2, reads GAGVSQTPSNKVTEKGKYVELRCDPISGHTALYWYRQSLGQGPEFLIYFQGTGAADDSGLPNDRFFAVRPEGSVSTLKIQRTERGDSAVYLCASSLRSGAAGELFFGEGSRLTVL.

This rearrangement joins TRBV18 to TRBJ1-4; 8 bases match TRBD1. The CDR3 loop spans 15 amino acids. The V and J ends lost 4 bases and 5 bases, in that order; junction bases with no gene match: 6. The V gene's germline CDR1 is KGHSH and CDR2 LQKENI. CDR3 nucleotide sequence: TGTGCCAGCTCACAATACAGGGGGGCGAATGAAAAACTGTTTTTT. The encoded protein is CASSQYRGANEKLFF. Variable domain in full (rest from reference TRBV18 and TRBJ1-4): NAGVMQNPRHLVRRRGQEARLRCSPMKGHSHVYWYRQLPEEGLKFMVYLQKENIIDESGMPKERFSAEFPKEGPSILRIQQVVRGDSAAYFCASSQYRGANEKLFFGSGTQLSVL.

The rearrangement joins TRBV4-1 to TRBJ1-1; 9 nucleotides align to TRBD1. CDR3 size: 14 residues. The germline gives CDR1 MGHRA, CDR2 YSYEKL. V shed 1 base and J 10 bases; nucleotides not matched to a gene: 7. The DNA for the CDR3 is TGCGCCAGCAGCCAAGGGGACAGGGTTCATTTAGCTTTCTTT. Translation: CASSQGDRVHLAFF.

The chain links TRBV7-2 to TRBJ2-7, with TRBD1 matching over 7 bases. Germline-derived CDR1 and CDR2 are SGHTA and FQGNSA. The ends lost 4 bases at V and 0 bases at J; junction bases unmatched: 9. This CDR3 contains 16 residues. CDR3 nucleotides: TGTGCCAGCAGCTATCAGGGACAGCCCTTCTCCTACGAGCAGTACTTC. Translating gives CASSYQGQPFSYEQYF.

This clone was recorded once. The CDR3 nucleotides read TGTGCCAGCAGCGCCCAGGGATTAGATGGCTACACCTTC. This translates into CASSAQGLDGYTF. The chain has TRBV9 and TRBJ1-2; tentative D call: TRBD1 (5 bases). This CDR3 region has 13 residues. Germline CDR1 reads SGDLS; CDR2 reads YYNGEE. Between the trimmed V and J ends, which lost 3 bases and 6 bases, there was a span of 12 bases.

This rearrangement joins TRBV10-3 to TRBJ1-2; D not certain. V lost 6 bases to trimming and J lost 0 bases, with 8 bases between them. This CDR3 contains 13 residues. Germline lookup yields CDR1 ENHRY and CDR2 SYGVKD. Written as DNA, the CDR3 is TGTGCCATCAGGCCAGACACTAACTATGGCTACACCTTC. Protein product: CAIRPDTNYGYTF.

The V call is TRBV9, the J call TRBJ2-2; 7 nucleotides match TRBD2. CDR3 length equals 17 residues. Germline V gene sequence: CDR1 SGDLS, CDR2 YYNGEE. V trimming: 0 bases; J trimming: 2 bases; junction bases outside the gene matches: 7. CDR3 loop: CASSVDGLAVNTGELFF. CDR3 DNA sequence: TGTGCCAGCAGCGTAGATGGTCTAGCGGTTAACACCGGGGAGCTGTTTTTT.

In its sample, this clone was seen a few times. The rearrangement uses TRBV19 and TRBJ1-5, with no clear D. CDR1 LNHDA and CDR2 SQIVND come from the germline V gene (reference sequence). Trimming left V 6 bases short and J 0 bases short, with 9 bases between. The CDR3 totals 14 residues. The CDR3 loop is CASRRAYSNQPQHF. CDR3 coding DNA: TGTGCCAGTAGGCGAGCATATAGCAATCAGCCCCAGCATTTT.

The rearrangement links TRBV19 to TRBJ2-3; 15 bases fit TRBD2. The CDR3 has 17 amino acids. The V and J ends lost 5 bases and 1 base, in that order; junction bases with no gene match: 4. The germline CDR1 and CDR2 sequences are LNHDA and SQIVND (reference sequence). The CDR3 DNA sequence: TGTGCCAGTAGTCCTGGACTAGCGGGGGGGGGCACAGATACGCAGTATTTT. Protein sequence: CASSPGLAGGGTDTQYF.

The rearrangement links TRBV10-1 to TRBJ2-1; 7 bases map to TRBD2. The CDR3 is made up of 11 amino acids. The germline CDR1 and CDR2 sequences are WNHNN and SYGVQD (reference sequence). The V and J ends lost 8 bases and 7 bases, in that order; junction bases with no gene match: 2. CDR3 region: CASAGENEQFF. CDR3 DNA: TGCGCCAGCGCGGGAGAGAATGAGCAGTTCTTC.

V is TRBV18 and J is TRBJ2-2, with D possibly TRBD1 on 6 matching bases. Germline V gene sequence: CDR1 KGHSH, CDR2 LQKENI. V gave up 3 bases and J gave up 6 bases, with 8 bases separating them. This CDR3 comprises 13 residues. Written as DNA, the CDR3 is TGTGCCAGCTCACCCACAGGGCCCGGGGAGCTGTTTTTT. Encoded protein: CASSPTGPGELFF.

The chain combines TRBV18 with TRBJ1-1; D unclear. Trimming cost V 3 bases and J 0 bases, with 11 bases left between them. The CDR3 runs to 15 residues. The germline V gene has CDR1 KGHSH and CDR2 LQKENI. The CDR3 nucleotides read TGTGCCAGCTCACCCCTCCGGGAGGTGAACACTGAAGCTTTCTTT. This translates into CASSPLREVNTEAFF.

V is TRBV5-1 and J is TRBJ1-2; TRBD1 agrees at 11 bases. Germline CDR1 SGHRS, CDR2 YFSETQ. The CDR3 is 12 amino acids. V gave up 5 bases and J gave up 8 bases; unmatched junction bases: 2. CDR3 bases: TGCGCCAGCAGTCGGACAGGGGGCGGCTACACCTTC. As protein: CASSRTGGGYTF. The full variable domain, in which reference TRBV5-1 and TRBJ1-2 provide the parts outside the CDR3, is KAGVTQTPRYLIKTRGQQVTLSCSPISGHRSVSWYQQTPGQGLQFLFEYFSETQRNKGNFPGRFSGRQFSNSRSEMNVSTLELGDSALYLCASSRTGGGYTFGSGTRLTVV.

This chain connects TRBV11-2 to TRBJ2-7, with a tentative D call TRBD2 (6 bases). From germline, CDR1 is SGHAT and CDR2 FQNNGV. The ends were cut back, 1 base at V and 3 bases at J, with 13 bases in the middle. The CDR3 extends over 15 amino acids. The CDR3 coding sequence is TGTGCCAGCAGCTTAGGGGGGGTGGTGATCTACGAGCAGTACTTC. It translates to CASSLGGVVIYEQYF.

The chain links TRBV5-6 to TRBJ2-5; 7 bases match TRBD2. J lost 1 base, V lost 1 base, and 4 bases had no gene match. The CDR3 is 15 amino acids. Germline CDR1 SGHDT, CDR2 YYEEEE. CDR3 bases: TGTGCCAGCAGCTTGTCTAGCGGACCCCAAGAGACCCAGTACTTC. Encoded protein: CASSLSSGPQETQYF.

The chain has TRBV9 and TRBJ2-3; D is possibly TRBD2 (5 bases). V shed 0 bases and J shed 4 bases, with 6 bases lying between them. In germline, CDR1 is SGDLS, CDR2 YYNGEE. This CDR3 is 13 amino acids long. CDR3 region: CASSVGGSDTQYF. CDR3 DNA sequence: TGTGCCAGCAGCGTAGGAGGGTCAGATACGCAGTATTTT.

This clone has just one count. The gene calls are TRBV7-9 and TRBJ2-3; TRBD1 is a possible D gene (5 bases). CDR1 and CDR2 from the germline V gene are SEHNR and FQNEAQ (reference sequence). This CDR3 is built from 15 residues. Trimming took 1 base from V and 0 from J, leaving 8 bases between them. The CDR3 nucleotides read TGTGCCAGCAGCTTAGAGGCAGGGAGCACAGATACGCAGTATTTT. Encoded protein: CASSLEAGSTDTQYF. Full variable domain (remainder filled in from reference TRBV7-9 and TRBJ2-3): DTGVSQNPRHKITKRGQNVTFRCDPISEHNRLYWYRQTLGQGPEFLTYFQNEAQLEKSRLLSDRFSAERPKGSFSTLEIQRTEQGDSAMYLCASSLEAGSTDTQYFGPGTRLTVL.

V is TRBV4-1 and J is TRBJ1-2, with D tentatively TRBD1 (6 bases). The CDR3 totals 16 residues. Between the trimmed V and J ends, which lost 0 bases and 1 base, there was a span of 12 bases. CDR1 MGHRA and CDR2 YSYEKL come from the germline V gene. CDR3 sequence: CASSQETGVNNYGYTF. The CDR3 region has the DNA TGCGCCAGCAGCCAAGAGACAGGCGTAAATAACTATGGCTACACCTTC.

This chain uses TRBV29-1 with TRBJ1-2, with 8 positions matching TRBD1. This CDR3 has 14 residues. The V segment lost 6 bases and the J segment 5 bases; nucleotides outside the gene matches: 11. Germline CDR1 reads SQVTM; CDR2 reads ANQGSEA. This CDR3 reads CSVREGQGLYGYTF. Written as DNA, the CDR3 is TGCAGCGTGCGCGAAGGACAGGGACTTTATGGCTACACCTTC.

The chain joins TRBV7-2 to TRBJ2-7; 12 nucleotides agree with TRBD2. The CDR3 is 14 residues long. CDR1 and CDR2 from the germline V gene are SGHTA and FQGNSA. V trimming: 6 bases; J trimming: 3 bases; junction bases outside the gene matches: 3. The CDR3 spells CASRLAGGSYEQYF. The CDR3 DNA reads as TGTGCCAGCAGGCTAGCGGGGGGGAGCTACGAGCAGTACTTC. Full variable domain (rest looked up from reference TRBV7-2 and TRBJ2-7): GAGVSQSPSNKVTEKGKDVELRCDPISGHTALYWYRQSLGQGLEFLIYFQGNSAPDKSGLPSDRFSAERTGGSVSTLTIQRTQQEDSAVYLCASRLAGGSYEQYFGPGTRLTVT.

This chain links TRBV7-9 with TRBJ1-4; 9 nucleotides align to TRBD1. Per the germline V gene, CDR1 is SEHNR and CDR2 is FQNEAQ (reference sequence). This CDR3 comprises 14 residues. Trimming removed 3 bases from V and 4 bases from J; junction bases left unmatched: 0. CDR3 region: CASSLGQGNEKLFF. The CDR3 DNA is TGTGCCAGCAGCTTGGGACAGGGTAATGAAAAACTGTTTTTT.

The chain combines TRBV2 with TRBJ2-5, with D possibly TRBD1 on 5 matching bases. CDR1 and CDR2 from the germline V gene are SNHLY and FYNNEI. V was cut by 6 bases and J by 0 bases, with 11 bases left in between. CDR3 length equals 14 residues. The CDR3 spells CASRDRTNQETQYF. In DNA, the CDR3 is TGTGCCAGCAGAGACAGAACAAACCAAGAGACCCAGTACTTC.

This chain uses TRBV30 with TRBJ2-5; TRBD2 might be the D (6 bases). Between the trimmed V and J ends, which lost 4 bases and 1 base, there was a span of 10 bases. The CDR3 is 13 amino acids. Germline V gene data show CDR1 as GTSNPN and CDR2 as SVGIG (reference sequence). DNA for the CDR3: TGTGCCTGGACTAGGAGGGCCCAAGAGACCCAGTACTTC. Translation gives CAWTRRAQETQYF.

The V and J genes are TRBV7-6 and TRBJ1-1; D call uncertain. CDR3 size: 11 residues. CDR1 is SGHVS, CDR2 FNYEAQ, per germline. V lost 5 bases to trimming and J lost 8 bases, with 9 bases between them. The CDR3 coding sequence is TGTGCCAGCAGCGACGGAGTGGAAGCTTTCTTT. Amino acids: CASSDGVEAFF.

The genes are TRBV5-1 and TRBJ2-3; D is unresolved. The V gene's germline CDR1 is SGHRS and CDR2 YFSETQ. V was cut by 0 bases and J by 0 bases, with 8 bases left in between. The CDR3 loop spans 15 amino acids. CDR3 in DNA: TGCGCCAGCAGCTTGGGGGCAGCCAGCACAGATACGCAGTATTTT. Translated, it gives CASSLGAASTDTQYF.

This rearrangement joins TRBV18 to TRBJ1-2, with unresolved D. Per germline, CDR1 KGHSH and CDR2 LQKENI. This CDR3 comprises 14 residues. Trimming removed 3 bases at V and 8 bases at J, with 16 bases between. The CDR3 coding sequence is TGTGCCAGCTCACCTTCCGATCCCGTCGGGGGCTACACCTTC. Amino acids: CASSPSDPVGGYTF.